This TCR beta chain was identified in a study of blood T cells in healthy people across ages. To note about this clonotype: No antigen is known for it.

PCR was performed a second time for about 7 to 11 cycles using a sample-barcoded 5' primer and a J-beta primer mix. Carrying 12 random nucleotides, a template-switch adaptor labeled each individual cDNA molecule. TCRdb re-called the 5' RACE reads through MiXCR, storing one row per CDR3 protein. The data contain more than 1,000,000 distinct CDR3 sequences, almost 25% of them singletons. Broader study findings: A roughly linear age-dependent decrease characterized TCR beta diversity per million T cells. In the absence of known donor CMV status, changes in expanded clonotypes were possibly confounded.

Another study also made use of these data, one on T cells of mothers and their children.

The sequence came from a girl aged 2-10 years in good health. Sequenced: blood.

The CDR3 bases are TGTGCCAGCAGACCCAACAGGGGCTATAGCACCGGGGAGCTGTTTTTT. The encoded protein is CASRPNRGYSTGELFF. V usage is TRBV27 and J usage is TRBJ2-2; 7 nucleotides match TRBD1. The CDR3 totals 16 residues. CDR1 and CDR2 from the germline V gene are MNHEY and SMNVEV (reference sequence). V shed 6 bases and J 4 bases; nucleotides not matched to a gene: 11.